The TCR beta chain described here comes from a study of OX40 agonist ivuxolimab in advanced cancers. Method: immunoSEQ multiplex PCR; TCRdb's copy keeps in-frame clones and lacks some. This repertoire shows fewer than 100,000 clones, approximately 86% found once; its top ten account for just under 2%. Whole-study results and caveats: There were also nonresponders showing low normalized T-cell clonal expansion.

A word on this clone: Its antigen is still unknown.

V shed 3 bases and J shed 5 bases, with 7 bases lying between them. Germline CDR1 and CDR2: SGHTA and FQGTGA. The CDR3 sequence is 13 residues long. The chain couples TRBV7-3 to TRBJ1-4; D gene unclear. The receptor was derived from an adult with an advanced solid tumor such as melanoma, head and neck, liver or kidney cancer. The sample in question was CD4+ or CD8+ T cells sorted from blood, obtained in a trial of the OX40 agonist ivuxolimab. CDR3 amino acids: CASSFGENEKLFF. In DNA, the CDR3 is TGTGCCAGCAGCTTCGGGGAGAATGAAAAACTGTTTTTT.